The clone carrying this T cell receptor (beta chain) occurred once. These data come from a study of blood T cell repertoires in COVID-19. As for the study in general: Some COVID-19 samples were acute and others convalescent; all came from the United States, Italy and Spain. PBMCs, B-cell-depleted T cells, or T cells were the source of the cDNA or gDNA that made up the material.

Authors' processing steps: Amplifying reference gene primers gave estimates of nucleated cell counts. Sequenced by immunoSEQ multiplex PCR; TCRdb stores in-frame clones only, minus some. That table furnishes V, J and clone size, whereas the DNA furnished D and trimming. The repertoire consists of around 60,000 clones, with around 91% occurring once and the leading ten covering 13%. Germline lookup yields CDR1 SNHLY and CDR2 FYNNEI. The CDR3 is made up of 15 amino acids. Trimming removed 6 bases at V and 5 bases at J, with 18 bases between. The gene calls are TRBV2 and TRBJ2-3, with D possibly TRBD2 on 5 matching bases. Sequencing was performed on peripheral blood. The receptor's source is a man in his 60s with active COVID-19. The CDR3 region has the DNA TGTGCCAGCAGGGGCGGACTCTGGGTCGGAGATACGCAGTATTTT. It specifies CASRGGLWVGDTQYF.